This T cell receptor beta chain derives from a study of T cell responses to AZD1222 COVID-19 vaccine. Study results and caveats: The breadth and depth of Spike-specific TCRs increased once two AZD1222 doses had been given. Just six AZD1222 recipients tested seropositive at baseline.

The method was immunoSEQ multiplex PCR; TCRdb's version includes in-frame clones alone and lacks a portion of them. The sample yields fewer than 90,000 clones, under 95% seen once. As regards this clone: Its antigen is undetermined.

From germline, CDR1 is SGHTA and CDR2 FQGNSA. This CDR3 is built from 13 residues. The ends lost 5 bases at V and 8 bases at J; junction bases unmatched: 7. The TCR comes from an adult who received the AZD1222 COVID-19 vaccine. The V gene is TRBV7-2, the J gene TRBJ1-2; 8 bases fit TRBD1. This specimen consisted of peripheral blood, obtained 28 days after the second AZD1222 dose. CDR3: CASSGTGNRGYTF. The CDR3 coding sequence is TGTGCCAGCAGCGGGACAGGCAATAGGGGCTACACCTTC. Full variable domain (missing parts from reference TRBV7-2 and TRBJ1-2): GAGVSQSPSNKVTEKGKDVELRCDPISGHTALYWYRQSLGQGLEFLIYFQGNSAPDKSGLPSDRFSAERTGGSVSTLTIQRTQQEDSAVYLCASSGTGNRGYTFGSGTRLTVV.